This T cell receptor (beta chain) was sequenced for a study of blood T cells in healthy people across ages. Study results and limitations: Reliance upon unsorted PBMCs precluded definitive naive versus antigen-experienced comparison.

The authors ran a second PCR of about 7 to 12 cycles using a sample-barcoded 5' primer and a J-beta primer mix. Via MiXCR, TCRdb re-called the 5' RACE reads, giving one row per CDR3 protein. The data hold 1 million or so distinct CDR3 sequences, with 45% observed a single time. Germline lookup yields CDR1 SGHRS and CDR2 YFSETQ. The V end was cut by 2 bases, the J end by 3 bases, with 9 bases between. This CDR3 has 14 residues. This clonotype has just a few counts. Its antigen is currently unknown. The TCR comes from a woman aged 55-70 years in good health. The sequenced material came from blood. The J gene is TRBJ2-1, the V gene TRBV5-1; TRBD2 might be the D (6 bases). Written as DNA, the CDR3 is TGCGCCAGCAGCTTTGGGACTGGCTACAATGAGCAGTTCTTC. It codes for CASSFGTGYNEQFF.